This TCR beta chain was sequenced for a study of Graves' ophthalmopathy and Graves' hyperthyroidism. Across the study: Samples of peripheral blood were obtained at initial diagnosis, prior to treatment of any kind.

RNA transcripts were the source from which TCR beta CDR3 regions were amplified. A first-round RT-PCR used HTBI primers, followed by a second-round multiplex PCR. TCRdb passed the multiplex PCR reads through MiXCR, listing each CDR3 protein once. The data contain a few hundred thousand distinct CDR3 sequences, 15% to 20% of them seen just once; the ten biggest clones take up about 12%. This clonotype was picked up many times. Germline and junction disagree at one end, which may indicate a read error. Germline CDR1 reads MDHEN; CDR2 reads SYDVKM. The CDR3 covers 15 residues. V and J are TRBV28 and TRBJ1-1; weak D call: TRBD1 (5 bases). The receptor was derived from an adult man with Graves' ophthalmopathy. Sequenced: peripheral blood. Here the CDR3 reads CASSLAGGIGTEASF. CDR3 DNA sequence: TGTGCCAGCAGTTTAGCCGGTGGCATTGGGACTGAAGCTTCCTTT.